Following are 23 T cell receptor beta chains from one sample sequenced in a study of blood T cell repertoires in COVID-19. Using immunoSEQ multiplex PCR, the repertoire was profiled, and TCRdb retains in-frame clones only, with some absent. This repertoire shows under 450,000 clones, 90% to 95% found once; its top ten account for around 0.86%. The sample comprised PBMCs or T cells enriched from blood (not recorded which). These receptors came from a woman aged 40 to 50 who had been exposed to COVID-19.

The chain recombines TRBV12-5 with TRBJ2-3; TRBD2 might be the D (5 bases). V was shortened by 1 base and J by 0 bases, with 11 bases between the two germline ends. The CDR3 consists of 16 residues. CDR1 LGHNT and CDR2 FRNRAP come from the germline V gene. CDR3 nucleotides: TGTGCTAGTGGTTTGGCAGGACTTGTTAGCACAGATACGCAGTATTTT. Protein sequence: CASGLAGLVSTDTQYF.

The genes are TRBV6-5 and TRBJ2-4; no reliable D call. Germline-derived CDR1 and CDR2 are MNHEY and SVGAGI. The CDR3 sequence is 12 residues long. Trimming stripped 6 bases from V and 10 bases from J, with 13 bases between. The CDR3 protein is CASSYQNRIQYF. The CDR3 bases are TGTGCCAGCAGCTATCAAAACCGGATTCAGTACTTC.

The V gene is TRBV20-1, the J gene TRBJ2-7, with D hard to call. V was cut by 3 bases and J by 3 bases, with 18 bases left in between. From germline, CDR1 is DFQATT and CDR2 SNEGSKA (reference sequence). The CDR3 covers 15 residues. The CDR3 loop reads CSASMARQSYYEQYF. CDR3 in DNA: TGCAGTGCTAGTATGGCGAGGCAGAGTTACTACGAGCAGTACTTC.

This rearrangement joins TRBV24-1 to TRBJ2-3; 9 bases align to TRBD2. The V gene's germline CDR1 is KGHDR and CDR2 SFDVKD. The V segment lost 8 bases and the J segment 2 bases; nucleotides outside the gene matches: 4. The CDR3 length is 14 residues. This CDR3 is CATMVAGVTDTQYF. In nucleotides, the CDR3 is TGTGCCACCATGGTAGCGGGAGTCACAGATACGCAGTATTTT.

This sequence joins TRBV19 and TRBJ2-1; maybe TRBD2 (5 bases). Trimming stripped 3 bases from V and 2 bases from J, with 5 bases between. CDR1 LNHDA and CDR2 SQIVND come from the germline V gene (reference sequence). CDR3 size: 13 residues. The CDR3 region has the DNA TGTGCCAGTAGTATGACTACCTACAATGAGCAGTTCTTC. As protein: CASSMTTYNEQFF.

This sequence joins TRBV6-2 or TRBV6-3 and TRBJ2-7; TRBD2 agrees at 9 bases. The V and J ends lost 2 bases and 2 bases, in that order; junction bases with no gene match: 4. The CDR3 length is 15 residues. Germline loops: CDR1 MNHEY, CDR2 SVGEGT. DNA for the CDR3: TGTGCCAGCAGTTACGGGACTAGCCAAGCCTACGAGCAGTACTTC. It specifies CASSYGTSQAYEQYF.

The rearrangement links TRBV27 to TRBJ1-5; perhaps TRBD1 as D (5 bases). The CDR3 is 16 amino acids. Germline V CDR1 and CDR2: MNHEY, SMNVEV (reference sequence). V lost 6 bases, J lost 5 bases, and 20 bases lay in between. CDR3 residues: CASRVLAGTPDQPQHF. CDR3 nucleotide sequence: TGTGCCAGCAGGGTATTGGCAGGGACTCCTGATCAGCCCCAGCATTTT.

The chain is built from TRBV24-1 and TRBJ1-1, with 7 positions matching TRBD1. The CDR3 runs to 13 residues. Trimming at V came to 1 base and at J to 7 bases, leaving 2 bases not matched to a gene. CDR1 KGHDR and CDR2 SFDVKD come from the germline V gene. The CDR3 coding sequence is TGTGCCACCAGTGATTTACGGGACAGTGAAGCTTTCTTT. Encoded protein: CATSDLRDSEAFF.

This clone was detected only once. The rearrangement uses TRBV19 and TRBJ2-2; 11 bases are shared with TRBD1. The CDR3 contains 19 residues. The trim removed 6 bases at V and 4 bases at J, leaving 16 bases unmatched. From germline, CDR1 is LNHDA and CDR2 SQIVND (reference sequence). CDR3 DNA sequence: TGTGCCAGTAGGAAGAGGACAGGGGGCGCCCCATGGGTCACCGGGGAGCTGTTTTTT. Its protein is CASRKRTGGAPWVTGELFF.

This clone was seen only a few times. As DNA, the CDR3 is TGCAGCGCGAGACTGGGAAACACCATATATTTT. It is translated as CSARLGNTIYF. The V and J genes are TRBV29-1 and TRBJ1-3; the D is unclear. Germline V gene data show CDR1 as SQVTM and CDR2 as ANQGSEA. The CDR3 runs to 11 residues. V was shortened by 7 bases and J by 4 bases, with 8 bases between the two germline ends. The variable domain in full, with the rest retrieved from reference TRBV29-1 and TRBJ1-3, is SAVISQKPSRDICQRGTSLTIQCQVDSQVTMMFWYRQQPGQSLTLIATANQGSEATYESGFVIDKFPISRPNLTFSTLTVSNMSPEDSSIYLCSARLGNTIYFGEGSWLTVV.

In its sample, this clone was seen a few times. The V and J genes are TRBV5-1 and TRBJ1-1; D not resolved. Per the germline V gene, CDR1 is SGHRS and CDR2 is YFSETQ. This CDR3 comprises 14 residues. The V end was cut by 1 base, the J end by 1 base, with 8 bases between. DNA for the CDR3: TGCGCCAGCAGCTTGTCCCGAGGGAACACTGAAGCTTTCTTT. Its protein product is CASSLSRGNTEAFF.

This clone was seen once. The chain links TRBV11-2 to TRBJ2-7, with 10 bases identical to TRBD1. Per germline, CDR1 SGHAT and CDR2 FQNNGV. J lost 7 bases, V lost 5 bases, and 14 bases had no gene match. The CDR3 is made up of 16 amino acids. The CDR3 loop is CASSARQGAIPFEQYF. For the CDR3, the DNA is TGTGCCAGCAGCGCGCGACAGGGGGCCATTCCGTTTGAGCAGTACTTC.

V usage is TRBV19 and J usage is TRBJ1-6; the match to TRBD1 covers 8 bases. The CDR3 totals 14 residues. The V and J ends lost 3 bases and 10 bases, in that order; junction bases with no gene match: 5. Germline values: CDR1 LNHDA, CDR2 SQIVND (reference sequence). The chain's CDR3 is CASSIDTGGSPLHF. For the CDR3, the DNA is TGTGCCAGTAGTATTGACACAGGGGGATCACCCCTCCACTTT. The full variable domain, in which reference TRBV19 and TRBJ1-6 provide the parts outside the CDR3, is DGGITQSPKYLFRKEGQNVTLSCEQNLNHDAMYWYRQDPGQGLRLIYYSQIVNDFQKGDIAEGYSVSREKKESFPLTVTSAQKNPTAFYLCASSIDTGGSPLHFGNGTRLTVT.

The table lists this clone with a count of one. Other DNA sequences in the sample encode the same CDR3. This chain connects TRBV19 to TRBJ1-1; D remains ambiguous. CDR3 length: 11 amino acids. With 5 bases removed from V and 2 bases from J, the gap between germline ends came to 3 bases. Per germline, CDR1 LNHDA and CDR2 SQIVND (reference sequence). The CDR3 here is CASSVNTEAFF. CDR3 in DNA: TGTGCCAGTAGTGTAAACACTGAAGCTTTCTTT.

The genes are TRBV19 and TRBJ2-3, with 7 nucleotides matching TRBD2. The CDR3 consists of 13 residues. Germline lookup yields CDR1 LNHDA and CDR2 SQIVND (reference sequence). J was trimmed by 3 bases and V by 6 bases; bases with no gene match: 3. The CDR3 sequence is CASRLLATDTQYF. CDR3 in DNA: TGTGCCAGTAGACTACTAGCGACAGATACGCAGTATTTT.

Note on this clone: This same CDR3 is encoded by further DNA sequences in the sample. The chain uses TRBV18 and TRBJ1-5, with D perhaps TRBD1 (5 bases). This CDR3 has 15 residues. Trimming left V 2 bases short and J 4 bases short, with 12 bases between. CDR1 and CDR2 from the germline V gene are KGHSH and LQKENI. CDR3 amino acids: CASSPRQGGNQPQHF. The CDR3 nucleotides are TGTGCCAGCTCACCAAGGCAGGGAGGAAATCAGCCCCAGCATTTT.

The chain combines TRBV9 with TRBJ2-1; 8 bases map to TRBD2. V trimming: 2 bases; J trimming: 0 bases; junction bases outside the gene matches: 4. CDR1 SGDLS and CDR2 YYNGEE come from the germline V gene. This CDR3 comprises 16 residues. The CDR3 DNA follows: TGTGCCAGCAGCGTCCGGACTAGCCGCTCCTACAATGAGCAGTTCTTC. Encoded protein: CASSVRTSRSYNEQFF.

The chain joins TRBV9 to TRBJ1-5, with 9 bases aligning to TRBD1. CDR1 is SGDLS, CDR2 YYNGEE, per germline. Trimming cost V 3 bases and J 5 bases; bases outside gene matches: 3. The CDR3 extends over 14 amino acids. The CDR3 DNA reads as TGTGCCAGCAGCGGCGGACAGGGGTATCAGCCCCAGCATTTT. Its translation is CASSGGQGYQPQHF.

The V call is TRBV9, the J call TRBJ1-2, with D possibly TRBD1 on 5 matching bases. The CDR3 runs 15 residues. The germline V gene encodes CDR1 SGDLS and CDR2 YYNGEE. Trimming shortened V by 6 bases and J by 4 bases, and 19 bases separated the two germline ends. The CDR3 here is CASTAGGAETYGYTF. CDR3 DNA sequence: TGTGCCAGCACCGCAGGTGGGGCGGAGACCTATGGCTACACCTTC. The variable domain in full, with the rest retrieved from reference TRBV9 and TRBJ1-2, is DSGVTQTPKHLITATGQRVTLRCSPRSGDLSVYWYQQSLDQGLQFLIQYYNGEERAKGNILERFSAQQFPDLHSELNLSSLELGDSALYFCASTAGGAETYGYTFGSGTRLTVV.

The rearrangement links TRBV25-1 to TRBJ1-5; no clear D. V lost 0 bases and J 4 bases, leaving 4 bases between the germline ends. Per germline, CDR1 MGHDK and CDR2 SYGVNS. The CDR3 runs to 13 residues. CDR3: CASSEYENQPQHF. Written as DNA, the CDR3 is TGTGCCAGCAGTGAATATGAGAATCAGCCCCAGCATTTT.

This sequence joins TRBV19 and TRBJ1-5; 10 nucleotides align to TRBD1. V was clipped by 5 bases and J by 1 base; unmatched bases: 8. Per the germline V gene, CDR1 is LNHDA and CDR2 is SQIVND (reference sequence). The CDR3 runs to 17 residues. Here the CDR3 reads CASSPQGDRGSNQPQHF. DNA of the CDR3: TGTGCCAGTAGTCCCCAAGGGGACAGGGGAAGCAATCAGCCCCAGCATTTT.

This chain uses TRBV24-1 with TRBJ2-1; no firm D call. This CDR3 region has 12 residues. CDR1 and CDR2 from the germline V gene are KGHDR and SFDVKD. V was trimmed by 9 bases and J by 4 bases, leaving 9 bases between them. Written as DNA, the CDR3 is TGTGCCACCTCCCTGAGGTACAATGAGCAGTTCTTC. Translation: CATSLRYNEQFF.

To note about this clone: The junction departs from the called germline gene at one end, perhaps through a read error. The rearrangement uses TRBV7-7 and TRBJ2-5, with a possible D match to TRBD1 (5 bases). CDR1 is SSHAT, CDR2 FNYEAQ, per germline (reference sequence). The CDR3 contains 15 residues. The CDR3 nucleotides read TGTGCTAGCAGCCCAAGACAGAACTCACAAGAGACCCAGTACTTC. This codes for CASSPRQNSQETQYF.